A selection of T cell receptor beta chains follows, all from one sample in a study of blood T cell repertoires in COVID-19. The method was immunoSEQ multiplex PCR; TCRdb's version includes in-frame clones alone and lacks a portion of them. The repertoire consists of hundreds of thousands of clones, with roughly 80% occurring once and the leading ten covering approximately 4.5%. Material for sequencing was PBMCs or T cells enriched from blood (not recorded which). The receptors shown here come from a man aged 30 to 39 with acute COVID-19. Each CDR3 is given with its conserved first and last residue. Clone size is shown for a subset of rows, as once, few, many or a class of expanded clone.

clone_size: NA
v_call: TRBV11-3
cdr3_aa: CASTYPKTGDNEQFF

clone_size: NA
v_call: TRBV7-8
cdr3_aa: CASSLDPSFAWSEQFF

clone_size: NA
v_call: TRBV7-2
cdr3_aa: CASSRDNNEKLFF

clone_size: NA
v_call: TRBV20-1
cdr3_aa: CSARAETQYF

clone_size: NA
v_call: TRBV15
cdr3_aa: CATSRSLRDSGELFF

clone_size: NA
v_call: TRBV6-1
cdr3_aa: CASSEVGGPHNEQFF

clone_size: NA
v_call: TRBV5-6
cdr3_aa: CASSLPLLAGGRPEQFF

clone_size: NA
v_call: TRBV9
cdr3_aa: CASSVVEGWGPSEAFF

clone_size: once
v_call: TRBV28
cdr3_aa: CASSFLSTSPTDTQYF

clone_size: NA
v_call: TRBV4-3
cdr3_aa: CASSQSGTGAKNIQYF

clone_size: NA
v_call: TRBV4-1
cdr3_aa: CASSQEAGIGYTF

clone_size: NA
v_call: TRBV7-2
cdr3_aa: CASSLGGQGAGGYTF

clone_size: few
v_call: TRBV6-1
cdr3_aa: CASSEGRGNEKLFF

clone_size: NA
v_call: TRBV25-1
cdr3_aa: CASSARREGPGTQYF

clone_size: few
v_call: TRBV4-1
cdr3_aa: CASSPAGEISAGELFF

clone_size: once
v_call: TRBV7-6
cdr3_aa: CASSLGTSTNQPQHF

clone_size: NA
v_call: TRBV18
cdr3_aa: CATSQIETQYF

clone_size: NA
v_call: TRBV28
cdr3_aa: CASSSRPQDRSNEKLFF

clone_size: NA
v_call: TRBV6-2/TRBV6-3
cdr3_aa: CASSYSNGGPDTQYF

clone_size: many
v_call: TRBV30
cdr3_aa: CAWSSLGDQPQHF

clone_size: NA
v_call: TRBV7-9
cdr3_aa: CASSLGAAVDTQYF

clone_size: NA
v_call: TRBV13
cdr3_aa: CASSFRTSYTDTQYF

clone_size: once
v_call: TRBV7-9
cdr3_aa: CASSFGGGAADTQYF